This TCR beta chain originates from a study of shared clonotypes between healthy human individuals. Overall study results and limits: An anticipated effect of sequencing depth on clonotype sharing among donors was recognized. Large depth notwithstanding, sorted-subset sequencing proved incomplete by rarefaction.

A remark on this clone: The antigen is undetermined.

Healthy HIV-negative adults with no recent acute infections or vaccinations were recruited as donors. It was into CD45RA+ naive and CD45RA-negative memory subsets that the CD4+ cells were split. The CDR3 contains 17 residues. Germline CDR1 reads MNHEY; CDR2 reads SMNVEV (reference sequence). Trimming shortened V by 7 bases and J by 0 bases, and 20 bases separated the two germline ends. Only in-frame clones appear in the TCRdb table, and some are missing; sequencing was by immunoSEQ multiplex PCR. The data contain about 1 million clones, around 76% of them singletons. The source is a man aged 18 to 30 in good health. This chain joins TRBV27 and TRBJ2-3; no reliable D call. Specimen: memory CD4+ T cells sorted from blood. Subset specified: CD45RA-negative fraction. The CDR3 loop is CASTSSRWRISTDTQYF. DNA for the CDR3: TGTGCCAGCACCTCCTCGAGGTGGCGGATTAGCACAGATACGCAGTATTTT.